At least ten counts were recorded for the clone carrying this T cell receptor beta chain. Its antigen is unidentified. Via MiXCR, TCRdb re-called the multiplex PCR reads, giving one row per CDR3 protein. The sample lists 150,000 to 200,000 distinct CDR3 sequences, 30% to 35% occurring once. This sample is part of a study of breast tumors, draining lymph nodes, adjacent tissues. Findings and limits, study-wide: Tumor repertoires ranked between lymph nodes and nontumor tissue in diversity, with V and J gene preferences. Data only fit, rather than demonstrated, lymph node origin of most tumor T cells.

The CDR3 sequence is 14 residues long. V was shortened by 2 bases and J by 3 bases, with 11 bases between the two germline ends. Germline loops: CDR1 SGHTA, CDR2 FQGNSA. Samples came from axillary lymph nodes draining the breast cancer. This TCR was recovered from a female donor with breast cancer. Some clones in this sample may be carry-over from other donors' samples. The chain recombines TRBV7-2 with TRBJ2-7; D remains unclear. The sequenced sample consisted of axillary lymph node tissue. CDR3 nucleotide sequence: TGTGCCAGCAGCTTATCTGAAGGTTTCTACGAGCAGTACTTC. It encodes CASSLSEGFYEQYF.